The next 23 T cell receptor beta chains were all read from a single sample in a study of T cells after somatic rescue of genetic block. Libraries were prepared by immunoSEQ multiplex PCR; TCRdb keeps only in-frame clonotypes and omits some of them. The repertoire holds under 150,000 clones, with over 80% as singletons. Sequenced sample: peripheral blood mononuclear cells (PBMCs). The origin of the receptors is a woman under 30.

This clone was seen a few times. This sequence joins TRBV6-4 and TRBJ2-1, with TRBD2 identical over 11 bases. Germline trimming cut 0 bases from V and 6 bases from J; bases unmatched to any gene: 1. CDR3 length: 15 amino acids. Germline CDR1 reads MRHNA; CDR2 reads SNTAGT. The CDR3 sequence: CASSDSSGGANEQFF. The DNA for the CDR3 is TGTGCCAGCAGTGACTCTAGCGGGGGGGCCAATGAGCAGTTCTTC.

This chain uses TRBV5-1 with TRBJ2-1; TRBD1 agrees at 7 bases. CDR1 and CDR2 from the germline V gene are SGHRS and YFSETQ. The CDR3 totals 14 residues. V shed 3 bases, J shed 7 bases, and the junction held 7 bases outside the gene matches. DNA for the CDR3: TGCGCCAGCAGCTCGGAACAGGGGCTAAATGAGCAGTTCTTC. Protein product: CASSSEQGLNEQFF.

The V call is TRBV5-4, the J call TRBJ2-5; D possibly corresponds to TRBD1 (6 bases). The CDR3 has 15 residues. Trimming removed 0 bases at V and 1 base at J, with 10 bases between. Germline lookup yields CDR1 SGHNT and CDR2 YYREEE (reference sequence). CDR3 in amino acids: CASSLGGPSQETQYF. CDR3 DNA: TGTGCCAGCAGCTTGGGGGGGCCATCCCAAGAGACCCAGTACTTC.

This chain connects TRBV5-1 to TRBJ2-1, with TRBD1 identical over 9 bases. The CDR3 is made up of 14 amino acids. V dropped 8 bases and J dropped 6; count of bases not matched to a gene: 9. The V gene's germline CDR1 is SGHRS and CDR2 YFSETQ. In DNA, the CDR3 is TGCGCCAGTGGGGGACAGGGAAGTTTCAATGAGCAGTTCTTC. Protein sequence: CASGGQGSFNEQFF. Filled out from reference TRBV5-1 and TRBJ2-1, the complete variable domain reads KAGVTQTPRYLIKTRGQQVTLSCSPISGHRSVSWYQQTPGQGLQFLFEYFSETQRNKGNFPGRFSGRQFSNSRSEMNVSTLELGDSALYLCASGGQGSFNEQFFGPGTRLTVL.

This chain uses TRBV2 with TRBJ2-5; D is perhaps TRBD2 (5 bases). Germline lookup yields CDR1 SNHLY and CDR2 FYNNEI. This CDR3 is 14 amino acids long. V lost 1 base to trimming and J lost 7 bases, with 13 bases between them. CDR3 in DNA: TGTGCCAGCAGTGAAGGGGAGAACTGGGGGACCCAGTACTTC. Its protein product is CASSEGENWGTQYF.

The V call is TRBV28, the J call TRBJ2-5, with D perhaps matching TRBD1 or TRBD2 (5 bases each). CDR1 and CDR2 from the germline V gene are MDHEN and SYDVKM. This CDR3 spans 15 amino acids. Trimming cost V 3 bases and J 1 base, with 12 bases left between them. Here the CDR3 reads CASSFGWDGQETQYF. The CDR3 region has the DNA TGTGCCAGCAGTTTCGGGTGGGACGGCCAAGAGACCCAGTACTTC.

This sequence joins TRBV11-2 and TRBJ2-3; D is unresolved. Trimming shortened V by 3 bases and J by 0 bases, and 7 bases separated the two germline ends. The CDR3 is made up of 14 amino acids. From germline, CDR1 is SGHAT and CDR2 FQNNGV. CDR3 DNA sequence: TGTGCCAGCAGCTTTACCCGTAGCACAGATACGCAGTATTTT. It translates to CASSFTRSTDTQYF.

This chain links TRBV7-9 with TRBJ1-2; 7 bases are a match to TRBD1. Germline loops: CDR1 SEHNR, CDR2 FQNEAQ (reference sequence). The CDR3 length is 15 residues. V was clipped by 3 bases and J by 0 bases; unmatched bases: 4. The CDR3 here is CASSLGDRANYGYTF. In nucleotides, the CDR3 is TGTGCCAGCAGCTTGGGGGACAGAGCTAACTATGGCTACACCTTC.

This chain uses TRBV27 with TRBJ1-5, with D maybe TRBD1 (5 bases). Germline-derived CDR1 and CDR2 are MNHEY and SMNVEV (reference sequence). V was cut by 4 bases and J by 0 bases, with 10 bases left in between. The CDR3 spans 15 residues. CDR3 bases: TGTGCCAGCAGTTCAGGGATCCATAGCAATCAGCCCCAGCATTTT. Translated: CASSSGIHSNQPQHF.

This sequence joins TRBV7-9 and TRBJ1-1; no clear D gene. V lost 5 bases and J 6 bases, leaving 10 bases between the germline ends. Germline-derived CDR1 and CDR2 are SEHNR and FQNEAQ (reference sequence). The CDR3 is 12 residues long. CDR3 protein: CASSPSGAEAFF. CDR3 sequence (DNA): TGTGCCAGCAGCCCCAGCGGGGCTGAAGCTTTCTTT.

CDR3 DNA sequence: TGTGCCAGCTCACTCGGGACAGGGGGCGCTGGGGCCAACGTCCTGACTTTC. This sequence encodes CASSLGTGGAGANVLTF. The V and J genes are TRBV18 and TRBJ2-6, with 12 bases that match TRBD1. Germline trimming cut 4 bases from V and 2 bases from J; bases unmatched to any gene: 3. Germline CDR1 KGHSH, CDR2 LQKENI. The CDR3 is 17 amino acids.

The chain couples TRBV20-1 to TRBJ2-1; D call uncertain. The germline gives CDR1 DFQATT, CDR2 SNEGSKA (reference sequence). Trimming stripped 5 bases from V and 7 bases from J, with 6 bases between. The CDR3 is 10 amino acids. CDR3 sequence (DNA): TGCAGTGCTCCCAAGAATGAGCAGTTCTTC. The encoded protein is CSAPKNEQFF.

As concerns this clone: One junction end does not reproduce the germline sequence, and a read error may be involved. The chain recombines TRBV10-3 with TRBJ1-1, with D hard to call. CDR1 is ENHRY, CDR2 SYGVKD, per germline. The CDR3 is made up of 13 amino acids. CDR3 in amino acids: CAISVGVNTEAFF. The CDR3 bases are TGTGCCATAAGTGTTGGGGTGAACACTGAAGCTTTCTTT.

The V and J genes are TRBV6-6 and TRBJ1-5; no definite D call. Per germline, CDR1 MNHNY and CDR2 SVGAGI (reference sequence). This CDR3 contains 13 residues. V lost 7 bases, J lost 3 bases, and 10 bases lay in between. CDR3 in amino acids: CASIRGPNQPQHF. CDR3 sequence (DNA): TGTGCCAGCATAAGAGGCCCCAATCAGCCCCAGCATTTT.

V and J are TRBV6-5 and TRBJ2-2, with TRBD2 matching over 9 bases. After removal of 0 bases from V and 5 bases from J, the junction contained 4 bases not matched to a gene. Germline V gives CDR1 MNHEY, CDR2 SVGAGI. This CDR3 comprises 16 residues. CDR3 sequence (DNA): TGTGCCAGCAGTTACTCGGGGACTAGCAATACCGGGGAGCTGTTTTTT. Its protein product is CASSYSGTSNTGELFF.

With regard to this clone: One end of the junction fails to match germline, which may point to a read error. The rearrangement uses TRBV13 and TRBJ2-3; TRBD2 aligns across 13 bases. This CDR3 contains 16 residues. Per germline, CDR1 PRHDT and CDR2 FYEKMQ (reference sequence). CDR3 coding DNA: TGTGCCAGCAGCCTCCGGACTAGCGGGGGTACAGATACGCAGTGTTTT. This encodes CASSLRTSGGTDTQCF.

The genes are TRBV7-9 and TRBJ1-2; possible D gene TRBD1, 5 bases. The CDR3 covers 15 residues. CDR1 is SEHNR, CDR2 FQNEAQ, per germline (reference sequence). V was clipped by 5 bases and J by 4 bases, with 17 bases between them. DNA for the CDR3: TGTGCCAGCAGCGGCGACAGAATAAAAATCTATGGCTACACCTTC. It codes for CASSGDRIKIYGYTF.

The chain is built from TRBV28 and TRBJ2-7; TRBD2 is a possible D gene (5 bases). The V and J ends lost 7 bases and 1 base respectively, with 17 bases between them. Germline CDR1 MDHEN, CDR2 SYDVKM. The CDR3 contains 15 residues. CDR3 loop: CASTGGSVLSYEQYF. CDR3 in DNA: TGTGCCAGCACTGGCGGGTCGGTGCTTTCCTACGAGCAGTACTTC.

The chain employs TRBV11-2 and TRBJ1-5; 9 positions agree with TRBD1. Germline V CDR1 and CDR2: SGHAT, FQNNGV. The length of the CDR3 is 15 residues. Trimming at V came to 1 base and at J to 3 bases, leaving 1 base not matched to a gene. This chain's CDR3 is CASSLGDRDNQPQHF. The DNA of the CDR3 is TGTGCCAGCAGCTTAGGGGACAGGGACAATCAGCCCCAGCATTTT.

The rearrangement links TRBV30 to TRBJ1-1, with D possibly being TRBD1 (5 bases). CDR1 is GTSNPN and CDR2 is SVGIG in the germline V gene (reference sequence). The V gene lost 0 bases and the J gene lost 8 bases, with 13 bases spanning the gap. The CDR3 has 13 amino acids. Here the CDR3 reads CAWSVSRRGEAFF. The DNA of the CDR3 is TGTGCCTGGAGTGTATCTCGACGGGGGGAAGCTTTCTTT.

This chain uses TRBV28 with TRBJ1-5; D is possibly TRBD1 (5 bases). V lost 7 bases, J lost 2 bases, and 15 bases lay in between. Germline V gene data show CDR1 as MDHEN and CDR2 as SYDVKM. The length of the CDR3 is 15 residues. In nucleotides, the CDR3 is TGTGCCAGCAAGTTTGGGGGACGGGGCAATCAGCCCCAGCATTTT. Translating gives CASKFGGRGNQPQHF.

J is TRBJ2-3 and V is TRBV14; 7 bases map to TRBD2. The CDR3 covers 14 residues. In germline, CDR1 is SGHDN, CDR2 FVKESK. The V gene end was trimmed by 6 bases and the J gene end by 2 bases; junction bases not matched to a gene: 5. This CDR3 reads CASSPGRVTDTQYF. In nucleotides, the CDR3 is TGTGCCAGCAGTCCGGGGAGGGTCACAGATACGCAGTATTTT. Supplemented by reference TRBV14 and TRBJ2-3, the full variable domain reads EAGVTQFPSHSVIEKGQTVTLRCDPISGHDNLYWYRRVMGKEIKFLLHFVKESKQDESGMPNNRFLAERTGGTYSTLKVQPAELEDSGVYFCASSPGRVTDTQYFGPGTRLTVL.

The chain has TRBV5-1 and TRBJ1-2; D may be TRBD1 (5 bases). V lost 4 bases and J lost 4, with 20 bases in between. CDR1 is SGHRS, CDR2 YFSETQ, per germline. This CDR3 contains 16 residues. DNA of the CDR3: TGCGCCAGCAGCCCGGGGGTCGGGGTTCTCCCCTATGGCTACACCTTC. Translated, it gives CASSPGVGVLPYGYTF.